The sequence of this T cell receptor (beta chain) was determined in a study of T-cell memory formation after mild COVID-19. The V gene lost 0 bases and the J gene lost 2 bases, with 11 bases spanning the gap. CDR1 is MGHRA and CDR2 is YSYEKL in the germline V gene. This CDR3 is 16 amino acids long. Concerning this clonotype: Its target is not known.

TCRdb processed the 5' RACE reads anew with MiXCR; each CDR3 protein has one entry. The profile shows 190,000 or so distinct CDR3 sequences, about a fifth of them singletons. Findings of the study overall: Contracting CD8+ clones were enriched in EMRA, CD4+ mainly in CM and EM.

Specimen: PBMCs or a T cell subset sorted from them (not recorded which). The chain employs TRBV4-1 and TRBJ2-1; D remains unclear. This sequence originates from an adult woman who had mild COVID-19 (a few samples of this study predate the infection). Cell type and time point are not known. The CDR3 sequence is CASSQDIESTYNEQFF. DNA for the CDR3: TGCGCCAGCAGCCAAGATATAGAGTCCACCTACAATGAGCAGTTCTTC.